What follows are 17 T cell receptor beta chains derived from one specimen sequenced in a study of early T cells in non-severe SARS-CoV-2 infection. TCRdb reanalysed the 5' RACE reads using MiXCR and keeps one entry per CDR3 protein. The table records around 35,000 distinct CDR3 sequences, roughly 6% of them present only once. The sample was whole blood. Receptors originate from an adult who was a healthcare worker with PCR-confirmed SARS-CoV-2 infection or an uninfected control (not recorded which).

This clonotype was counted many times. The rearrangement uses TRBV11-2 and TRBJ2-7; D is ambiguous. V was trimmed by 4 bases and J by 1 base, leaving 17 bases between them. Per germline, CDR1 SGHAT and CDR2 FQNNGV. This CDR3 has 16 residues. DNA of the CDR3: TGTGCCAGCAGCTCAGGACCCAAGGATGGTTCCTACGAGCAGTACTTC. Protein: CASSSGPKDGSYEQYF. Full variable domain (rest looked up from reference TRBV11-2 and TRBJ2-7): EAGVAQSPRYKIIEKRQSVAFWCNPISGHATLYWYQQILGQGPKLLIQFQNNGVVDDSQLPKDRFSAERLKGVDSTLKIQPAKLEDSAVYLCASSSGPKDGSYEQYFGPGTRLTVT.

There are a few counts of this clonotype. The V call is TRBV4-2, the J call TRBJ1-2; D is unclear. V was shortened by 0 bases and J by 6 bases, with 11 bases between the two germline ends. Per germline, CDR1 LGHNA and CDR2 YNFKEQ. This CDR3 comprises 14 residues. The CDR3 protein is CASSQDIVSDGYTF. The CDR3 DNA reads as TGTGCCAGCAGCCAAGATATCGTGTCCGATGGCTACACCTTC.

This clonotype was detected many times. The J gene is TRBJ1-3, the V gene TRBV19, with TRBD1 matching 11 bases. CDR1 and CDR2 (germline): LNHDA, SQIVND (reference sequence). This CDR3 comprises 17 residues. V dropped 6 bases and J dropped 3; count of bases not matched to a gene: 10. This CDR3 reads CASRPGQGEEFGNTIYF. CDR3 nucleotide sequence: TGTGCCAGTAGGCCGGGACAGGGGGAAGAGTTTGGAAACACCATATATTTT.

This clonotype has more than one count but fewer than ten. This rearrangement joins TRBV18 to TRBJ2-1; 8 bases match TRBD2. The CDR3 extends over 14 amino acids. Germline CDR1 reads KGHSH; CDR2 reads LQKENI. Unmatched junction bases numbered 11, after V lost 8 bases and J lost 8 bases. The DNA of the CDR3 is TGTGCCAGCCCCACGTCGGGAGGGCACGATGAGCAGTTCTTC. It translates to CASPTSGGHDEQFF.

This chain uses TRBV19 with TRBJ2-7; the D gene is possibly TRBD1 (6 bases). The CDR3 runs 11 residues. V lost 7 bases to trimming and J lost 7 bases, with 11 bases between them. Germline loops: CDR1 LNHDA, CDR2 SQIVND (reference sequence). CDR3: CASIQGWEQYF. CDR3 DNA sequence: TGTGCCAGTATACAGGGTTGGGAGCAGTACTTC.

The rearrangement joins TRBV5-1 to TRBJ2-1; 7 bases are shared with TRBD2. Germline V gene lookup returns CDR1 SGHRS and CDR2 YFSETQ. The junction had 7 bases not matched to a gene; V was cut back by 3 bases and J by 7 bases. This CDR3 contains 14 residues. The CDR3 here is CASSWGGVRNEQFF. The CDR3 nucleotides read TGCGCCAGCAGCTGGGGAGGGGTACGTAATGAGCAGTTCTTC.

This clonotype was counted ten times or more. The chain carries TRBV20-1 and TRBJ2-5; D unclear. Deletions cut 4 bases from V and 5 bases from J, with 5 bases between. Germline CDR1 and CDR2: DFQATT and SNEGSKA (reference sequence). There are 10 residues in the CDR3. The CDR3 spells CSAMWETQYF. The CDR3 DNA reads TGCAGTGCTATGTGGGAGACCCAGTACTTC.

This sequence joins TRBV2 and TRBJ1-5; D gene uncertain. CDR1 is SNHLY, CDR2 FYNNEI, per germline. Trimming took 3 bases from V and 4 from J, leaving 7 bases between them. This CDR3 is 13 amino acids long. CDR3 nucleotide sequence: TGTGCCAGCAGTGACCGGCTTAATCAGCCCCAGCATTTT. Its protein is CASSDRLNQPQHF.

This clonotype has only a few counts. The V and J genes are TRBV28 and TRBJ2-3; TRBD1 is a possible D gene (6 bases). CDR1 MDHEN and CDR2 SYDVKM come from the germline V gene. The V gene lost 6 bases and the J gene lost 5 bases, with 15 bases spanning the gap. CDR3 size: 14 residues. CDR3 in amino acids: CASRKWTARDTQYF. CDR3 DNA: TGTGCCAGCAGAAAGTGGACAGCCCGAGATACGCAGTATTTT.

CDR3 region: CASSLTGRAETQYF. The CDR3 nucleotides read TGTGCCAGCAGCTTAACGGGCAGGGCAGAGACCCAGTACTTC. The chain joins TRBV7-3 to TRBJ2-5; D may be TRBD1 (5 bases). Trimming took 0 bases from V and 4 from J, leaving 9 bases between them. Germline values: CDR1 SGHTA, CDR2 FQGTGA. There are 14 residues in the CDR3. Full variable domain (missing parts from reference TRBV7-3 and TRBJ2-5): GAGVSQTPSNKVTEKGKYVELRCDPISGHTALYWYRQSLGQGPEFLIYFQGTGAADDSGLPNDRFFAVRPEGSVSTLKIQRTERGDSAVYLCASSLTGRAETQYFGPGTRLLVL.

This clonotype has a count of ten or more. The rearrangement links TRBV3-1 to TRBJ1-2; D remains ambiguous. V was shortened by 6 bases and J by 4 bases, with 12 bases between the two germline ends. Germline CDR1 reads LGHDT; CDR2 reads YNNKEL (reference sequence). This CDR3 has 13 amino acids. The CDR3 here is CASSNSASYGYTF. CDR3 sequence (DNA): TGTGCCAGCAGTAACTCCGCGAGCTATGGCTACACCTTC.

The chain is built from TRBV11-2 and TRBJ2-1; D may correspond to TRBD1 or TRBD2 (6 bases each). Germline V CDR1 and CDR2: SGHAT, FQNNGV. Trimming took 5 bases from V and 8 from J, leaving 22 bases between them. The CDR3 has 16 amino acids. Here the CDR3 reads CASSQGLGTQVDEQFF. The CDR3 DNA reads as TGTGCCAGCAGCCAGGGGTTGGGGACTCAAGTGGATGAGCAGTTCTTC.

The CDR3 loop reads CSARQGATAYEQYF. CDR3 nucleotide sequence: TGCAGTGCAAGACAGGGGGCGACGGCCTACGAGCAGTACTTC. This chain uses TRBV20-1 with TRBJ2-7, with 10 nucleotides matching TRBD1. The CDR3 runs 14 residues. From germline, CDR1 is DFQATT and CDR2 SNEGSKA (reference sequence). After removal of 6 bases from V and 2 bases from J, the junction contained 7 bases not matched to a gene.

The chain carries TRBV11-2 and TRBJ2-7, with 8 nucleotides matching TRBD2. The germline CDR1 and CDR2 sequences are SGHAT and FQNNGV. V was clipped by 1 base and J by 2 bases; unmatched bases: 10. The CDR3 contains 17 residues. CDR3 amino acids: CASSLVVSLAGPYEQYF. The DNA of the CDR3 is TGTGCCAGCAGCTTAGTCGTCTCTTTAGCGGGACCCTACGAGCAGTACTTC.

This clonotype was counted many times. This chain uses TRBV12-3 or TRBV12-4 with TRBJ2-3, with D possibly being TRBD2 (6 bases). The CDR3 consists of 13 residues. V was pared by 3 bases and J by 5 bases, with 9 bases between. The CDR3, as DNA: TGTGCCAGCAGTTTGCTAGCGAGAGATACGCAGTATTTT. Its translation: CASSLLARDTQYF.

This clonotype was counted only a few times. The gene calls are TRBV7-2 and TRBJ2-1, with D possibly being TRBD2 (6 bases). The length of the CDR3 is 11 residues. V was pared by 5 bases and J by 13 bases, with 12 bases between. Germline CDR1 reads SGHTA; CDR2 reads FQGNSA. Written as DNA, the CDR3 is TGTGCCAGCAGCAACCGGGACTTCCAGTTCTTC. Translating it yields CASSNRDFQFF.

This clonotype was found many times. The J gene is TRBJ2-2, the V gene TRBV27, with 8 bases identical to TRBD1. The germline gives CDR1 MNHEY, CDR2 SMNVEV (reference sequence). Trimming took 4 bases from V and 9 from J; bases not matched to a gene: 10. The CDR3 is made up of 15 amino acids. In DNA form, the CDR3 reads TGTGCCAGCAGTTCCGACAGGGGTTTTCTCCGGGAGCTGTTTTTT. Encoded protein: CASSSDRGFLRELFF.